This TCR beta chain was sequenced during a study of T cell responses to AZD1222 COVID-19 vaccine. Study-wide context: It was second doses at about 4 or about 12 weeks that were pooled.

As for this clone: Its antigen is not known.

Notes on the study in general: Repertoires were obtained solely post-peak T cell response. Vaccine-associated CD4 TCRs ranged over spike, dominating at 160-218 and 743-854. Recipients of AZD1222 seropositive at baseline numbered only 6 or 7.

TCRdb's table, derived via immunoSEQ multiplex PCR, lists solely in-frame clones and lacks some. The repertoire holds approximately 100,000 clones, with roughly nine tenths as singletons. The sequences come from peripheral blood, collected on day 0 of AZD1222 vaccination. This TCR was recovered from an adult in good health.

CDR3 loop: CASSLVRGQTYEQYF. As DNA, the CDR3 is TGTGCCAGCAGCTTAGTGCGGGGGCAAACCTACGAGCAGTACTTC. The chain couples TRBV11-2 to TRBJ2-7; D is possibly TRBD2 (7 bases). The V end was cut by 1 base, the J end by 2 bases, with 12 bases between. The CDR3 loop spans 15 amino acids. The germline V gene encodes CDR1 SGHAT and CDR2 FQNNGV.